The following is a TCR beta chain sequence with its context. These data are taken from a study of blood T cell repertoires in COVID-19. Turning to the study itself: Researchers got acute and convalescent COVID-19 samples from the United States, Italy and Spain. Sources were T cells, B-cell-depleted T cells, or PBMCs; the material itself was cDNA or gDNA.

Germline V lookup: CDR1 SGHNT, CDR2 YYREEE (reference sequence). The CDR3 is made up of 16 amino acids. Trimming at V came to 4 bases and at J to 4 bases, leaving 7 bases not matched to a gene. How the authors handled the data: Cell counts per sample came from amplifying reference gene primers. Generated by immunoSEQ multiplex PCR, the TCRdb table keeps only in-frame clones and is missing some. The V and J calls and clone size were taken over from that table, and D and trimming were inferred from the DNA. The data show some 66,000 clones, 86% seen once. This TCR derives from a man aged 45-65 years with active COVID-19. The specimen was peripheral blood. The rearrangement uses TRBV5-4 and TRBJ2-2; 10 positions agree with TRBD1. The CDR3 is CASSPRQGAPTGELFF. The CDR3, as DNA: TGTGCCAGCAGCCCCAGACAGGGGGCGCCCACCGGGGAGCTGTTTTTT. The full variable domain, its missing parts supplied by reference TRBV5-4 and TRBJ2-2, is ETGVTQSPTHLIKTRGQQVTLRCSSQSGHNTVSWYQQALGQGPQFIFQYYREEENGRGNFPPRFSGLQFPNYSSELNVNALELDDSALYLCASSPRQGAPTGELFFGEGSRLTVL.